Listed below are T cell receptor beta chains from one sample, sequenced in a study of blood T cell repertoires in COVID-19. The protocol was immunoSEQ multiplex PCR, while the TCRdb copy is restricted to in-frame clones and leaves out a portion. The sample includes approximately 380,000 clones, 85% of them seen just once. The sequenced sample was peripheral blood. All receptors come from a woman aged 18-35 years with acute or convalescent COVID-19. The CDR3 runs from the conserved cysteine through the conserved F or W. Size values are once, few and many counts, or a class for expanded clones, and some rows have none.

V	J	size	CDR3
TRBV5-4	TRBJ2-3	NA	CASSPGGSGTDTQYF
TRBV29-1	TRBJ2-3	NA	CSAKGRAGAADTQYF
TRBV21-1	TRBJ1-2	NA	CASSARGGLGYGYTF
TRBV29-1	TRBJ2-7	few	CSVNSPGSYEQYF
TRBV5-1	TRBJ1-2	NA	CASSLQGDYGYTF
TRBV19	TRBJ1-5	NA	CASSWSRINRGLSNQPQHF
TRBV19	TRBJ2-3	NA	CASNFGQLTDTQYF
TRBV27	TRBJ2-7	NA	CASSFSQATEQYF
TRBV5-5	TRBJ1-6	few	CASSLEGGNSPLHF
TRBV24-1	TRBJ2-2	once	CATSRFGGDTGELFF
TRBV28	TRBJ2-4	NA	CASSLWERAKNIQYF
TRBV5-5	TRBJ2-3	once	CASSFFPTDTQYF
TRBV7-8	TRBJ2-7	NA	CASSLSEREGRYEQYF
TRBV9	TRBJ1-6	NA	CASSATLSSYNSPLHF
TRBV4-1	TRBJ2-5	NA	CASSQVPSGRGETQYF
TRBV30	TRBJ1-6	once	CAWNGGYSPLHF
TRBV5-1	TRBJ1-2	NA	CASSSRTGGYGYTF
TRBV9	TRBJ2-7	NA	CASSVGSGSIPPYEQYF
TRBV28	TRBJ1-4	NA	CASSLRGTGSEKLFF
TRBV27	TRBJ2-2	once	CASSQGRNTGELFF
TRBV3-1/TRBV3-2	TRBJ1-4	NA	CASSPTGYNEKLFF
TRBV5-1	TRBJ1-1	NA	CASSGDSSNTEAFF
TRBV28	TRBJ1-5	NA	CASRGTGNNQPQHF
TRBV18	TRBJ2-7	few	CASSPTWGQGQGLSYEQYF
TRBV11-2	TRBJ1-2	NA	CASSLEFGQNYGYTF
TRBV7-3	TRBJ1-2	NA	CASSLSGQNYGYTF
TRBV30	TRBJ1-1	NA	CAWSVKQGLTEAFF
TRBV27	TRBJ2-7	NA	CASSSAGTSYVSYEQYF
TRBV5-1	TRBJ1-2	NA	CASSLTVTGTGLGYTF
TRBV4-1	TRBJ2-7	NA	CASSPTASVYEQYF
TRBV28	TRBJ2-5	NA	CASSTGQGWYQETQYF
TRBV7-6	TRBJ1-2	NA	CASSLAGGDYGYTF
TRBV5-1	TRBJ2-3	NA	CASSPRGGPGADTQYF
TRBV30	TRBJ1-1	NA	CASSGVSMNTEAFF
TRBV4-2	TRBJ2-3	NA	CASSQEEAGGTDTQYF